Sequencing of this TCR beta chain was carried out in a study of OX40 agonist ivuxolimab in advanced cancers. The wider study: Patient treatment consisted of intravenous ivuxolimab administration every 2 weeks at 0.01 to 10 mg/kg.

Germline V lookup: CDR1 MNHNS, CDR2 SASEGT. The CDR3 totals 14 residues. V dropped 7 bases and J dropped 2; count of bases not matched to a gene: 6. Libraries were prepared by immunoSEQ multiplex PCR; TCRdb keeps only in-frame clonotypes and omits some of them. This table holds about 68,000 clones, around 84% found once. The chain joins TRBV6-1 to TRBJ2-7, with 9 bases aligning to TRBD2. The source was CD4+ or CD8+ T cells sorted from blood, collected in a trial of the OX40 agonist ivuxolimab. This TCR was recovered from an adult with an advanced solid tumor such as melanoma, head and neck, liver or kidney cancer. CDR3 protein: CASKGLASTYEQYF. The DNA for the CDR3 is TGTGCCAGCAAAGGACTAGCGTCGACCTACGAGCAGTACTTC.